This T cell receptor beta chain was captured by sequencing in a study of cytomegalovirus exposure and HLA in healthy donors (dated by TCRdb to 2016 to 2017). Background for the entire study: According to an earlier analysis of a few hundred of the donors, about 190 million T cells yielded roughly 110 million unique TCR beta sequences and 276 Gb of sequence data. An early release covering 550 to 650 HLA-typed donors comprised roughly 300 gigabases of sequencing data and some 79 million unique TCR sequences. Of the approximately 370 genotyped donors, approximately 80% were placed in the genetic ancestry cluster associated with self-reported Caucasian donors. The study aimed to test whether signatures of past pathogen exposure could be identified by cataloging public T cell receptors. Using immunosequencing, the study profiled T cell repertoires from fewer than 850 subjects and related those repertoires to cytomegalovirus serostatus. Along with the roughly 610-subject first cohort, a separate validation cohort of more than 90 different subjects was used. To predict cytomegalovirus infection status, the study brought together high-throughput TCR immunosequencing, statistical association of individual TCRs with disease status, and machine learning. A later analysis re-examined previously published TCR beta repertoires from over 500 donors and added high-resolution HLA genotyping to investigate patterns of TCR occurrence. Rather than drawing on any new phenotypic data, the later analysis identified candidate immune exposures from TCR beta sequences and the way those sequences occurred across donors. An earlier analysis of some 500 of the donors used high-throughput TCR beta sequencing to judge whether each TCR beta V gene segment behaved as functional or pseudogenic. Donor age, sex, ethnicity and CMV serostatus were compiled together with the repertoire data. A later genetic analysis took genome-wide SNP genotypes for about 55% of the roughly 670 donors and used that subset as a discovery cohort. Every discovery cohort repertoire had been produced on one sequencing platform. HLA typing included class I and class II loci at four-digit resolution. Typing coverage varied by locus: roughly 620-640 donors for A, B, C, DRB1 and DQB1; about 520 for DQA1; approximately 570 for DPA1; fewer than 480 for DPB1. Roughly 5 DR-DQ haplotypes were treated as single units for association and clustering because of strong linkage in the cohort. Among 398 genotyped donors of the cohort, an average of roughly 240,000 unique TCR beta nucleotide sequences were sequenced per donor, roughly 20% of them non-productive.

In the case of this clone: What this receptor recognizes is not known. The input lacks base qualities; no much larger clone sits a single base away.

The protocol used for the library was the immunoSEQ multiplex PCR assay. For the multiplex PCR, a mixture combining 60 forward primers for TCR Vbeta segments and 13 reverse primers for TCR Jbeta segments was used. The CDR3 region of rearranged TCR beta genes was amplified from genomic DNA with a multiplex PCR assay. Amplified TCR beta libraries were sequenced as 87-base-pair reads on the Illumina HiSeq System. The study's own analysis went as follows. Across the roughly 600 repertoires, a later analysis counted 80 million or so unique TCR beta chains, roughly 11 million of which were shared by at least two donors. To remove PCR and sequencing errors, raw reads were error-corrected and collapsed into unique sequences using a nearest-neighbor algorithm that merged closely related sequences. Alignment of CDR3 sequences to IMGT reference sequences was used to assign V, D and J gene segments. For a sequence to be retained, a match of at least six nucleotides to both a V gene segment and a J gene segment was required. A rearrangement was called productive if the CDR3 had no stop codons and remained in frame with V and J, and every other rearrangement was called non-productive. Following IMGT convention, CDR3 was defined as the stretch from the second conserved V-encoded cysteine up to the conserved J-encoded phenylalanine. The earlier analysis of about 620 of the donors excluded sequences that lacked an unambiguous match to a single V gene segment. An earlier analysis of just under 600 of the donors called V segments functional above 56.7% productive rearrangements and segregating when the between-donor standard deviation exceeded 5%. A statistical classification framework was built to diagnose cytomegalovirus status from the catalog of TCR beta chain sequences. V and J gene assignment, in a later analysis, came from comparing TCR nucleotide sequences with IMGT/GENE-DB human TR gene sequences. In a later analysis, CDR3 sequences and most-parsimonious VDJ recombination scenarios were assigned using the TCRdist pipeline. A later analysis defined each TCR beta chain by its CDR3 amino acid sequence plus V-gene family, and excluded reads lacking a unique V-gene family. To address suspected cross-contamination and a sequencing artifact, a later analysis removed around 600 highly shared, low-generation-probability nucleotide sequences. In a later analysis, a clonal expansion index for each public chain was calculated from normalized within-repertoire ranks of inferred template counts. A later analysis computed generation probabilities with a VDJ recombination model fitted to out-of-frame rearrangements, and checked the results against IGoR. In a later analysis, hypergeometric tests were used to score TCR-TCR, TCR-HLA and TCR-CMV co-occurrence, with a repertoire-size bias correction applied to TCR pairs. To estimate false discovery rates, a later analysis permuted the HLA or CMV assignments 20 times. A later analysis grouped co-occurring TCRs with DBSCAN, adding TCRdist sequence similarity when clustering within HLA-allele-positive subsets. Repertoires with fewer than 30,000 or more than 120,000 public chains were left out of co-occurrence clustering, as were four to six repertoires with anomalous nucleotide sharing. Imported from immuneACCESS, the table was reduced by TCRdb to in-frame sequences with V and J called. These copies leave out some clones; in studies compared against another copy, an unresolved V gene accounts for under half, and the cause of the remainder is not known. V and J calls and clone size are given by that table; D and trimming were obtained from the DNA. The sample profile shows more than 95,000 clones; 75% to 85% of them were found once. The ten biggest clones cover roughly 3.5% of the sample.

Study-wide conclusions, independent of this receptor: A cluster of highly shared sequence variants was judged likely to be a technical artifact of the sequencing pipeline. Compared with equally common non-associated chains, HLA-associated TCR beta chains in a later analysis were more clonally expanded and had lower generation probabilities. In an earlier analysis of about 600 of the donors, most TCR beta V segments appeared in productive rearrangements about 90% or about 30% of the time, broadly matching IMGT annotations. According to a later analysis, most CMV-associated TCR beta chains appeared to be HLA-restricted, and the HLA associations seemed to be driven largely by CMV exposure. Presence/absence analyses assumed roughly uniform sequencing depth across donors, an assumption that may not hold. Strong co-occurrence of HLA alleles, especially DR and DQ, made assigning TCR associations to individual alleles difficult. Immune exposure information for the cohort was limited to CMV serostatus. Cytomegalovirus status was reported to be diagnosed by the classifier with high specificity and sensitivity in both the original and validation cohorts. A further reported finding was that TCR beta sequences accurately predicted the HLA-A and HLA-B alleles for most subjects in the first cohort. In a later analysis, the rate of TCR association differed among HLA loci, with DRB1 alleles having the most associated TCRs and HLA-C alleles having the fewest. In vitro tests confirmed that a few of the cytomegalovirus-associated TCR beta chains recognize cytomegalovirus antigens. V-gene and J-gene trimming of TCR beta chains was associated with a missense DCLRE1C variant in a later genetic analysis, and the association was replicated in an independent cohort. A later analysis associated 16,951 TCR beta sequences with specific HLA alleles at a false discovery rate of 0.05. In a later genetic analysis, fewer N-insertions in productive TCRs were reported among donors in an Asian-associated ancestry cluster than the 666-donor mean. According to the authors, the approach could potentially be generalized to other disease states and immunological phenotypes. While some public TCRs were present in many individuals, most TCR sequences turned up only very rarely across donors. This cohort had only TCR beta chains sequenced, and the lack of alpha or paired-chain data limited which features could be detected. Because counts were too low, some 17 rarely observed V segments, including chromosome 9 orphons, were excluded from the earlier analysis of several hundred of the donors. The 87-base-pair reads could not distinguish some IMGT-functional V segments, including TRBV6-2 and TRBV6-3, so those segments were excluded. A later analysis reported that several top co-occurrence clusters appeared linked to parvovirus B19, influenza, CMV and Epstein-Barr virus. Correlated functional status among segregating V segments might be attributable to linkage disequilibrium, but an unknown experimental factor could not be ruled out. Because HLA typing was unavailable for some donors at each locus, only the typed subset was used in association tests. The study listed 150 to 200 TCR beta chains as associated with cytomegalovirus.

In total, about 650 healthy bone marrow donors made up the cohort. At the time of sampling, all cohort members were nominally healthy, though unrecorded immune exposures were likely present. The donor tested CMV seronegative and was one of the 352 seronegative cohort members. Each donor provided a peripheral blood sample, and peripheral blood mononuclear cells were used for TCR beta sequencing. Genomic DNA was extracted from the blood cell samples with the Qiagen DNeasy Blood Extraction Kit. V is pared back by 2 bases and J by 0 bases, with 20 bases lying between the germline termini. CDR1 and CDR2 were assigned from the germline V gene (reference sequence) as MNHEY and SMNVEV. Including the terminal cysteine and phenylalanine, the CDR3 comprises 18 residues. Left in the record is the CDR3 DNA by itself, 54 bases read in frame from the first base.

The sequence derives from a man aged 40-50 years in good health and CMV-seronegative. The V and J genes are TRBV27 and TRBJ2-7; confidence is insufficient to name the D gene. The sample consisted of PBMCs. The DNA is as follows: TGTGCCAGCAGTTTAGTGGTTCGGCGAGGCGTGGTCTCCTACGAGCAGTACTTC. It codes for CASSLVVRRGVVSYEQYF.